The TCR beta chain described here comes from a study of cytomegalovirus exposure and HLA in healthy donors. With 60 Vbeta and 13 Jbeta primers, the PCR was carried out. TCRdb keeps only in-frame clones here, not all; method: immunoSEQ multiplex PCR. The table shows around 88,000 clones, with 77% occurring only once. This clone has only a few counts. The antigen is undetermined. Study-level findings and limits: Later on, a genetic analysis was performed. It linked a missense variant in DCLRE1C with V- and J-gene trimming of TCR beta.

Trimming took off 4 bases at V and 1 base at J, with 8 bases between the two ends. The CDR3 loop spans 13 amino acids. Germline-derived CDR1 and CDR2 are SGHDT and YYEEEE. This receptor was obtained from a man aged 45-65 years in good health and CMV-seropositive. Sequences were obtained from PBMCs. The chain is built from TRBV5-6 and TRBJ1-1; the D gene is possibly TRBD1 (6 bases). CDR3 DNA: TGTGCCAGCAGCACAGGGCGGAACACTGAAGCTTTCTTT. This codes for CASSTGRNTEAFF. The full variable domain, its missing parts supplied by reference TRBV5-6 and TRBJ1-1, is DAGVTQSPTHLIKTRGQQVTLRCSPKSGHDTVSWYQQALGQGPQFIFQYYEEEERQRGNFPDRFSGHQFPNYSSELNVNALLLGDSALYLCASSTGRNTEAFFGQGTRLTVV.